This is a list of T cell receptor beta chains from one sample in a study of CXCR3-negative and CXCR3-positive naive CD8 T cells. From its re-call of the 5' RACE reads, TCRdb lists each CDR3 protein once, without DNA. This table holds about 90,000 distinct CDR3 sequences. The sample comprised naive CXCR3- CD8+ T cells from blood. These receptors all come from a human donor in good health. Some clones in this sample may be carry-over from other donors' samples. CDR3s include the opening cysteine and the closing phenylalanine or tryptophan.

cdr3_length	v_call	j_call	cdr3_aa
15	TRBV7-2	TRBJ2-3	CASSLVPSGTDTQYF
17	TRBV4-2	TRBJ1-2	CASSQDLSTGANYGYTF
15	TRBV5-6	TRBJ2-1	CASSLLAGWYNEQFF
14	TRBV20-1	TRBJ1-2	CSARDGTGPYGYTF
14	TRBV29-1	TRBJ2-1	CSVDPAGVYNEQFF
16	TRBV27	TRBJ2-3	CASSQERGGPRDTQYF
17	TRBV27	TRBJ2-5	CASSLTAGLARQETQYF
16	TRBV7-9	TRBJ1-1	CASRPFGRPGQGEAFF
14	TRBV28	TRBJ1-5	CASSYTGPAQPQHF
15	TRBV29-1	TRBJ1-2	CSVEGRDREIYGYTF
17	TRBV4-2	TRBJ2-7	CASSTLGASGPSYEQYF
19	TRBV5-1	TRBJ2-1	CASSLKTSRVMGSYNEQFF
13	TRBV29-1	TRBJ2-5	CSVAGGGDETQYF
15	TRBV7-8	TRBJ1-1	CASSLEEFMNTEAFF
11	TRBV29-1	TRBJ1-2	CSVRDDYGYTF
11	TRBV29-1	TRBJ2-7	CSALVFYEQYF